Listed below are T cell receptor beta chains from one sample, sequenced in a study of human T cells and chemical hapten exposure. In TCRdb, the RACE reads were re-called with MiXCR into one record per CDR3 protein. Seen here are about 290,000 distinct CDR3 sequences, over 7.5% observed once, and the top ten hold about 1.2%. This specimen was whole blood, taken in connection with sensitization to the hapten diphenylcyclopropenone (DPC). These receptors originate from a man aged 18 to 30 with alopecia areata. Some clones in this sample may be carry-over from other donors' samples. The CDR3 runs from the conserved cysteine through the conserved F or W. Each record gives: J gene, clone size, D gene, V gene, CDR3 protein, CDR3 DNA. D genes are given only for firm matches. Clone size is not always given. Where it is, it says once, few, many or a class for expanded clones.

j_call: TRBJ1-2
clone_size: few
d_call: TRBD1
v_call: TRBV28
cdr3_aa: CASSLTGDSGYTF
cdr3_nt: TGTGCCAGCAGTTTGACAGGGGACTCTGGCTACACCTTC

j_call: TRBJ1-5
clone_size: many
d_call: TRBD1
v_call: TRBV7-2
cdr3_aa: CASSLGTGGGQPQHF
cdr3_nt: TGTGCCAGCAGCTTAGGGACAGGGGGCGGGCAGCCCCAGCATTTT

j_call: TRBJ2-5
clone_size: few
d_call: TRBD1
v_call: TRBV6-2/TRBV6-3
cdr3_aa: CASSYPTGQGAFQETQYF
cdr3_nt: TGTGCCAGCAGTTACCCGACGGGACAGGGAGCCTTCCAAGAGACCCAGTACTTC

j_call: TRBJ2-3
clone_size: -
d_call: -
v_call: TRBV27
cdr3_aa: CASSLYTPSVGADTQYF
cdr3_nt: TGTGCCAGCAGTTTATATACCCCTTCTGTCGGCGCAGATACGCAGTATTTT

j_call: TRBJ2-3
clone_size: few
d_call: TRBD2
v_call: TRBV4-2
cdr3_aa: CASSFLAGGTDTQYF
cdr3_nt: TGTGCCAGCAGCTTTTTAGCGGGGGGCACAGATACGCAGTATTTT

j_call: TRBJ2-1
clone_size: few
d_call: TRBD1
v_call: TRBV7-9
cdr3_aa: CASSFPGQGVSYNEQFF
cdr3_nt: TGTGCCAGCAGCTTCCCTGGACAGGGGGTCAGCTACAATGAGCAGTTCTTC

j_call: TRBJ2-3
clone_size: once
d_call: -
v_call: TRBV6-5
cdr3_aa: CASSYLMPGAARTDTQYF
cdr3_nt: TGTGCCAGCAGTTACTTGATGCCAGGGGCAGCTCGCACAGATACGCAGTATTTT

j_call: TRBJ2-7
clone_size: few
d_call: TRBD1
v_call: TRBV6-5
cdr3_aa: CASSSAQQGITYEQYF
cdr3_nt: TGTGCCAGCAGTAGCGCCCAACAGGGGATCACCTACGAGCAGTACTTC

j_call: TRBJ1-2
clone_size: -
d_call: -
v_call: TRBV20-1
cdr3_aa: CSASSGGYGYTF
cdr3_nt: TGCAGTGCTAGTTCGGGGGGCTATGGCTACACCTTC

j_call: TRBJ2-3
clone_size: -
d_call: -
v_call: TRBV6-2/TRBV6-3
cdr3_aa: CASSYSILYTDTQYF
cdr3_nt: TGTGCCAGCAGTTACTCGATTCTCTACACGGATACGCAGTATTTT

j_call: TRBJ2-3
clone_size: -
d_call: TRBD2
v_call: TRBV9
cdr3_aa: CASSDTAGATDTQYF
cdr3_nt: TGTGCCAGCAGCGATACAGCGGGGGCCACAGATACGCAGTATTTT

j_call: TRBJ2-5
clone_size: few
d_call: TRBD1
v_call: TRBV6-6
cdr3_aa: CASSYQLGQGAGGAQYF
cdr3_nt: TGTGCCAGCAGTTACCAGCTGGGACAGGGGGCCGGAGGAGCCCAGTACTTC

j_call: TRBJ1-5
clone_size: few
d_call: -
v_call: TRBV6-2/TRBV6-3
cdr3_aa: CASSLRDTDRQPQHF
cdr3_nt: TGTGCCAGCAGTCTCCGGGACACCGACCGGCAGCCCCAGCATTTT

j_call: TRBJ1-6
clone_size: -
d_call: -
v_call: TRBV6-1
cdr3_aa: CASSGSIVFPRNSPLHF
cdr3_nt: TGTGCCAGCAGTGGATCGATCGTATTTCCCCGTAATTCACCCCTCCACTTT

j_call: TRBJ1-1
clone_size: many
d_call: -
v_call: TRBV6-2/TRBV6-3
cdr3_aa: CASSYSDRMNTEAFF
cdr3_nt: TGTGCCAGCAGTTACTCTGACAGGATGAACACTGAAGCTTTCTTT

j_call: TRBJ1-6
clone_size: few
d_call: -
v_call: TRBV20-1
cdr3_aa: CSARVPGRAYSPLHF
cdr3_nt: TGCAGTGCTAGAGTCCCCGGACGGGCTTATTCACCCCTCCACTTT

j_call: TRBJ2-5
clone_size: few
d_call: TRBD2
v_call: TRBV20-1
cdr3_aa: CSASSARAGIKETQYF
cdr3_nt: TGCAGTGCTAGTTCGGCCCGAGCGGGGATAAAAGAGACCCAGTACTTC

j_call: TRBJ1-2
clone_size: -
d_call: -
v_call: TRBV12-3/TRBV12-4
cdr3_aa: CASSFRQSYGYTF
cdr3_nt: TGTGCCAGCAGTTTTAGGCAGAGTTATGGCTACACCTTC

j_call: TRBJ2-3
clone_size: -
d_call: -
v_call: TRBV24-1
cdr3_aa: CATSDLPGSDTQYF
cdr3_nt: TGTGCCACCAGTGATTTGCCGGGCTCAGATACGCAGTATTTT

j_call: TRBJ2-5
clone_size: few
d_call: TRBD1
v_call: TRBV28
cdr3_aa: CASRPGTAQETQYF
cdr3_nt: TGTGCCAGCAGGCCCGGGACAGCCCAAGAGACCCAGTACTTC

j_call: TRBJ1-1
clone_size: many
d_call: -
v_call: TRBV7-6
cdr3_aa: CASSLQVGNTEAFF
cdr3_nt: TGTGCCAGCAGCTTACAAGTGGGAAACACTGAAGCTTTCTTT

j_call: TRBJ1-6
clone_size: -
d_call: TRBD1
v_call: TRBV6-5
cdr3_aa: CASSSRQGLDYNSPLHF
cdr3_nt: TGTGCCAGCAGTTCAAGACAGGGCCTCGACTATAATTCACCCCTCCACTTT

j_call: TRBJ2-7
clone_size: few
d_call: -
v_call: TRBV20-1
cdr3_aa: CSARDSDSYEQYF
cdr3_nt: TGCAGTGCTAGAGATTCGGACAGCTACGAGCAGTACTTC

j_call: TRBJ2-7
clone_size: -
d_call: TRBD2
v_call: TRBV9
cdr3_aa: CASSPGGSPYEQYF
cdr3_nt: TGTGCCAGCAGCCCGGGGGGATCCCCCTACGAGCAGTACTTC

j_call: TRBJ2-7
clone_size: -
d_call: -
v_call: TRBV28
cdr3_aa: CASSPTGGNYEQYF
cdr3_nt: TGTGCCAGCAGTCCTACGGGCGGAAACTACGAGCAGTACTTC

j_call: TRBJ2-2
clone_size: -
d_call: -
v_call: TRBV12-3/TRBV12-4
cdr3_aa: CASSLVRGVHTGELFF
cdr3_nt: TGTGCCAGCAGTTTAGTTCGCGGGGTTCACACCGGGGAGCTGTTTTTT

j_call: TRBJ2-2
clone_size: many
d_call: TRBD1
v_call: TRBV4-3
cdr3_aa: CASSRQGSGELFF
cdr3_nt: TGCGCCAGCAGCAGACAGGGTAGCGGGGAGCTGTTTTTT

j_call: TRBJ1-1
clone_size: many
d_call: TRBD1
v_call: TRBV12-5
cdr3_aa: CASGLGTGMNTEAFF
cdr3_nt: TGTGCTAGTGGATTAGGGACAGGAATGAACACTGAAGCTTTCTTT

j_call: TRBJ1-1
clone_size: few
d_call: -
v_call: TRBV7-3
cdr3_aa: CASSSQQGNTEAFF
cdr3_nt: TGTGCCAGCAGCTCCCAACAGGGGAACACTGAAGCTTTCTTT

j_call: TRBJ2-1
clone_size: -
d_call: -
v_call: TRBV7-8
cdr3_aa: CASSFRDSPLVVNEQFF
cdr3_nt: TGTGCCAGCAGCTTCCGGGACTCCCCCTTGGTCGTCAATGAGCAGTTCTTC

j_call: TRBJ1-2
clone_size: few
d_call: -
v_call: TRBV5-1
cdr3_aa: CASSPGRANYGYTF
cdr3_nt: TGCGCCAGCAGCCCCGGTCGGGCTAACTATGGCTACACCTTC

j_call: TRBJ2-7
clone_size: -
d_call: -
v_call: TRBV5-5
cdr3_aa: CASSLAGADYEQYF
cdr3_nt: TGTGCCAGCAGCTTGGCAGGAGCCGACTACGAGCAGTACTTC

j_call: TRBJ1-1
clone_size: -
d_call: -
v_call: TRBV5-1
cdr3_aa: CASSLVPGENTEAFF
cdr3_nt: TGCGCCAGCAGCTTGGTGCCCGGGGAGAACACTGAAGCTTTCTTT

j_call: TRBJ2-3
clone_size: few
d_call: -
v_call: TRBV6-2/TRBV6-3
cdr3_aa: CASRARALTDTQYF
cdr3_nt: TGTGCCAGCAGGGCCCGGGCCCTCACAGATACGCAGTATTTT

j_call: TRBJ2-3
clone_size: many
d_call: -
v_call: TRBV7-3
cdr3_aa: CASSFGGSDTQYF
cdr3_nt: TGTGCCAGCAGCTTTGGGGGATCGGATACGCAGTATTTT

j_call: TRBJ2-7
clone_size: -
d_call: -
v_call: TRBV9
cdr3_aa: CASSGGASGEQYF
cdr3_nt: TGTGCCAGCAGCGGCGGCGCGTCCGGGGAGCAGTACTTC

j_call: TRBJ1-1
clone_size: -
d_call: -
v_call: TRBV5-5
cdr3_aa: CASSLIRDQAFF
cdr3_nt: TGTGCCAGCAGCTTGATCCGGGACCAAGCTTTCTTT

j_call: TRBJ2-3
clone_size: few
d_call: -
v_call: TRBV4-1
cdr3_aa: CASSPTGGPTDTQYF
cdr3_nt: TGCGCCAGCAGCCCAACAGGTGGGCCCACAGATACGCAGTATTTT

j_call: TRBJ1-1
clone_size: many
d_call: -
v_call: TRBV6-5
cdr3_aa: CASSPQGLNTEAFF
cdr3_nt: TGTGCCAGCAGTCCGCAGGGCCTTAACACTGAAGCTTTCTTT

j_call: TRBJ1-1
clone_size: once
d_call: TRBD1
v_call: TRBV20-1
cdr3_aa: CSARTTGTNTEAFF
cdr3_nt: TGCAGTGCTAGAACGACAGGGACGAACACTGAAGCTTTCTTT

j_call: TRBJ2-1
clone_size: many
d_call: TRBD1
v_call: TRBV7-2
cdr3_aa: CASSLALRTGANEQFF
cdr3_nt: TGTGCCAGCAGCTTAGCTCTGAGGACAGGGGCCAATGAGCAGTTCTTC

j_call: TRBJ2-3
clone_size: few
d_call: -
v_call: TRBV3-1
cdr3_aa: CASSQDPGTLSADTQYF
cdr3_nt: TGTGCCAGCAGCCAGGATCCCGGGACTCTCTCCGCAGATACGCAGTATTTT

j_call: TRBJ1-2
clone_size: -
d_call: -
v_call: TRBV29-1
cdr3_aa: CSVRTEQGNYGYTF
cdr3_nt: TGCAGCGTTCGAACAGAACAGGGAAACTATGGCTACACCTTC

j_call: TRBJ2-1
clone_size: -
d_call: -
v_call: TRBV6-2/TRBV6-3
cdr3_aa: CASSYPGLGNEQFF
cdr3_nt: TGTGCCAGCAGTTACCCGGGACTGGGCAATGAGCAGTTCTTC

j_call: TRBJ2-3
clone_size: many
d_call: -
v_call: TRBV29-1
cdr3_aa: CSVVRASTDTQYF
cdr3_nt: TGCAGCGTTGTGAGGGCAAGCACAGATACGCAGTATTTT

j_call: TRBJ1-1
clone_size: -
d_call: -
v_call: TRBV25-1
cdr3_aa: CASSFLENTEAFF
cdr3_nt: TGTGCCAGCAGTTTCCTTGAGAACACTGAAGCTTTCTTT